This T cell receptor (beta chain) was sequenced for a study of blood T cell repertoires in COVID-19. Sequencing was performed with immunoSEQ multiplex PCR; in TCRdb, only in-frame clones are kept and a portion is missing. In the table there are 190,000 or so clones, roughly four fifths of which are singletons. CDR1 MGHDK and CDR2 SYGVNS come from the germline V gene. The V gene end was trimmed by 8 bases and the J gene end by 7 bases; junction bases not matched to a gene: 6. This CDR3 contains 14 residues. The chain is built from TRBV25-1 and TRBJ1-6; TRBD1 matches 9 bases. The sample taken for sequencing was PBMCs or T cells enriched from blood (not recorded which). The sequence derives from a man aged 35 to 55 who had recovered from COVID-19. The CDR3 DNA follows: TGTGCCAGCTCCGGGACAGGGTTCAATTCACCCCTCCACTTT. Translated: CASSGTGFNSPLHF.